The clone carrying this T cell receptor beta chain was picked up many times. From the RACE reads, TCRdb called clonotypes with MiXCR, one entry per CDR3 protein. The sample holds some 45,000 distinct CDR3 sequences, around 10% seen once. The data are from a study of human T cells and chemical hapten exposure. Indicated time point: patch test 2, 6 weeks after DPC sensitization. As for treatment: therapeutic diphenylcyclopropenone sensitization with weekly scalp DPC. The specimen comprised whole blood, sampled in connection with sensitization to the hapten diphenylcyclopropenone (DPC). The clonotype comes from a woman aged 40 to 50 with alopecia areata. Some clones in this sample may be carry-over from other donors' samples.

CDR3 DNA sequence: TGTGCCAGCAGCCCCGTACTAGGGCTATTTATGTTCTTC. Protein: CASSPVLGLFMFF. The chain joins TRBV7-8 to TRBJ2-1; D perhaps matches TRBD2 (5 bases). The V gene lost 5 bases and the J gene lost 15 bases, with 20 bases spanning the gap. This CDR3 comprises 13 residues. Germline V gives CDR1 SGHVS, CDR2 FQNEAQ.